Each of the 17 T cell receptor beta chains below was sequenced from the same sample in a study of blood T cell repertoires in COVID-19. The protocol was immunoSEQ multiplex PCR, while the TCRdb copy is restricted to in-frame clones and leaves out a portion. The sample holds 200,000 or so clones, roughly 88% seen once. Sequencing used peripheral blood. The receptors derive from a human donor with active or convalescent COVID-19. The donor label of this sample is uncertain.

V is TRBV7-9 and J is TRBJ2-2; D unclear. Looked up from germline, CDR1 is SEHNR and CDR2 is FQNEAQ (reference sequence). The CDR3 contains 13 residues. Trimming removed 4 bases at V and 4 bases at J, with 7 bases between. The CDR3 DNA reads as TGTGCCAGCAGCTCACACGTCACCGGGGAGCTGTTTTTT. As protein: CASSSHVTGELFF.

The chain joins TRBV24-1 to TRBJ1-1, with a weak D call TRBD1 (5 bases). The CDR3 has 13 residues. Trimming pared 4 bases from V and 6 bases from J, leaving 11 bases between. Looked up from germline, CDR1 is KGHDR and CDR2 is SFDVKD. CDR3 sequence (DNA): TGTGCCACCAGTGACTACACGGGGGCTGAAGCTTTCTTT. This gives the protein CATSDYTGAEAFF.

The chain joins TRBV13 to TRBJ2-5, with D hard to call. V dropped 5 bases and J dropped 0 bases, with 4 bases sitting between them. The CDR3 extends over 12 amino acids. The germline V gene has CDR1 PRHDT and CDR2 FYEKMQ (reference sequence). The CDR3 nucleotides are TGTGCCAGCAGCAACTACCAAGAGACCCAGTACTTC. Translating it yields CASSNYQETQYF.

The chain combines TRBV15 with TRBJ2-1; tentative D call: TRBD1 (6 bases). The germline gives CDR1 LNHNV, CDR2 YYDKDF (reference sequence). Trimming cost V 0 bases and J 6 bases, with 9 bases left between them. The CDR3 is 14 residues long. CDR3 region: CATSREGAVNEQFF. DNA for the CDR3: TGTGCCACCAGCAGAGAGGGGGCCGTCAATGAGCAGTTCTTC.

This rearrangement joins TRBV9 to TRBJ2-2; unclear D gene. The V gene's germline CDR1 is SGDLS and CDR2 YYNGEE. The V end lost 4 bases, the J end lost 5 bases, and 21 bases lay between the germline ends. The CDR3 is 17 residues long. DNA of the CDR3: TGTGCCAGCAGCCCGGGTCCTGGTAATGAGAAAACCGGGGAGCTGTTTTTT. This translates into CASSPGPGNEKTGELFF.

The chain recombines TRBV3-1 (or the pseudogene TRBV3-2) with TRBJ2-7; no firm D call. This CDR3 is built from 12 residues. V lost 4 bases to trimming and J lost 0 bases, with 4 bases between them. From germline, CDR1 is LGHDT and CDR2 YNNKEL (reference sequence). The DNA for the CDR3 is TGTGCCAGCAGCCTCGGCTCCTACGAGCAGTACTTC. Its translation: CASSLGSYEQYF.

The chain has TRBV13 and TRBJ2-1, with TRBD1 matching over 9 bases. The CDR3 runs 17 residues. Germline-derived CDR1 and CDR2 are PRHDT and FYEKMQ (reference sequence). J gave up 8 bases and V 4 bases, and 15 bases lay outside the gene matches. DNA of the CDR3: TGTGCCAGCAGCTCCTCGGACAGGGGAGTCCCGAGCTATGAGCAGTTCTTC. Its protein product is CASSSSDRGVPSYEQFF.

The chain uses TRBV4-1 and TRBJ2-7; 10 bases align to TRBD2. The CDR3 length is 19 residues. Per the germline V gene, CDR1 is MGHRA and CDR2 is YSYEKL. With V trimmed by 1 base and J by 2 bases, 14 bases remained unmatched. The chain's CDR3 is CASSQVYVSGRAETYEQYF. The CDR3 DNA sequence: TGCGCCAGCAGCCAAGTGTACGTCAGCGGGAGGGCCGAGACCTACGAGCAGTACTTC.

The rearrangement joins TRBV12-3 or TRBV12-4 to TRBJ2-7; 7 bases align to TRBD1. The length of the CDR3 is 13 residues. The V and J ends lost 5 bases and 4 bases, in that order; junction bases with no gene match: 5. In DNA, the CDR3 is TGTGCCAGCAGTGACAGGGCGGCGTACGAGCAGTACTTC. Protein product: CASSDRAAYEQYF.

CDR3 region: CASSPGQGSYEQYF. CDR3 DNA sequence: TGCGCCAGCAGCCCGGGACAGGGGAGCTACGAGCAGTACTTC. The rearrangement links TRBV5-1 to TRBJ2-7; 10 positions match TRBD1. The length of the CDR3 is 14 residues. V dropped 4 bases and J dropped 3; count of bases not matched to a gene: 4. Germline V lookup: CDR1 SGHRS, CDR2 YFSETQ.

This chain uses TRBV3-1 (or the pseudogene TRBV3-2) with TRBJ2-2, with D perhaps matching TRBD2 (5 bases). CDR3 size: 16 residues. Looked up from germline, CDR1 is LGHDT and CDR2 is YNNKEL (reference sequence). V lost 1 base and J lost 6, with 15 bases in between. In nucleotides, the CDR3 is TGTGCCAGCAGCCAAGGCCCGGGCGGAGGCTCCGGGGAGCTGTTTTTT. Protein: CASSQGPGGGSGELFF.

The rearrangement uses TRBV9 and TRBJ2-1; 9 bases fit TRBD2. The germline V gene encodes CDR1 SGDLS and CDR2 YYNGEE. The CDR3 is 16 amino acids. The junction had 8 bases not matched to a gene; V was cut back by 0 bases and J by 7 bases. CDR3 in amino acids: CASSVVGSGRKNEQFF. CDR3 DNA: TGTGCCAGCAGCGTAGTAGGAAGCGGGAGGAAAAATGAGCAGTTCTTC.

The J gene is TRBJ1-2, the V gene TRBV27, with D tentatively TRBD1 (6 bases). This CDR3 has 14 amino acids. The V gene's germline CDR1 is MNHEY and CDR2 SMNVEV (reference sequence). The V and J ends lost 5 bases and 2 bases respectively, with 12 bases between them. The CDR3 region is CASSIEGGNYGYTF. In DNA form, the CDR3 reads TGTGCCAGCAGTATCGAGGGGGGGAACTATGGCTACACCTTC.

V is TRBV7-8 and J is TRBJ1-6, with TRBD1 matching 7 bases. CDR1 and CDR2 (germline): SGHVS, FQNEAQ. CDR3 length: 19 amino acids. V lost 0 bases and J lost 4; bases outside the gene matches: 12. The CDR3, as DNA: TGTGCCAGCAGCTTAGCGCGACAGGGAACAAGACGATATAATTCACCCCTCCACTTT. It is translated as CASSLARQGTRRYNSPLHF. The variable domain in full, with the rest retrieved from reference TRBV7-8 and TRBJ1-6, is GAGVSQSPRYKVAKRGQDVALRCDPISGHVSLFWYQQALGQGPEFLTYFQNEAQLDKSGLPSDRFFAERPEGSVSTLKIQRTQQEDSAVYLCASSLARQGTRRYNSPLHFGNGTRLTVT.

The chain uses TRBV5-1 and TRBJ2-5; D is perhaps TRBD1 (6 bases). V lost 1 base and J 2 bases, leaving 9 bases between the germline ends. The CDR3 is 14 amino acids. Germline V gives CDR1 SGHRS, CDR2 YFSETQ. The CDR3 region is CASSLTGNQETQYF. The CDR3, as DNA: TGCGCCAGCAGCTTGACAGGGAATCAAGAGACCCAGTACTTC.

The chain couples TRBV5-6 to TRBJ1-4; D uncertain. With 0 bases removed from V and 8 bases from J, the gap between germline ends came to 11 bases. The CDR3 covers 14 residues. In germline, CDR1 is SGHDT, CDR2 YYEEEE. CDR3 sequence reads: CASSLGPEEEKLFF. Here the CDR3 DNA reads TGTGCCAGCAGCTTGGGGCCCGAGGAGGAAAAACTGTTTTTT.

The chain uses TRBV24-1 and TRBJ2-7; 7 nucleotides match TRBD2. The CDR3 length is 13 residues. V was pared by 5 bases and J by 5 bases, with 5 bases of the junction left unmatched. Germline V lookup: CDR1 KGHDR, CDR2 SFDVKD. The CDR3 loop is CATSGRGRHEQYF. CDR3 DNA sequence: TGTGCCACCAGTGGGCGGGGGAGACACGAGCAGTACTTC.